These 16 T cell receptor beta chains were sequenced from one sample in a study of control samples from healthy donors and cancer patients. TCRdb's table, derived via immunoSEQ multiplex PCR, lists solely in-frame clones and lacks some. The sample lists under 200,000 clones, approximately 86% occurring once. The sequenced material came from blood. The source of these receptors is a woman aged 25-40 years in good health.

The chain links TRBV21-1 to TRBJ1-2. TRBV21-1 is a pseudogene segment. The CDR3 has 16 amino acids. The CDR3 DNA reads as TGTGCCAGCATCCCGTTCCCCGGGCCCTGGGGCTATGGCTACACCTTC. Its protein product is CASIPFPGPWGYGYTF.

CDR3 loop: CASSDSNRGTEAFF. The CDR3 DNA reads as TGTGCCAGCAGTGATTCTAACAGGGGAACTGAAGCTTTCTTT. The chain links TRBV6-4 to TRBJ1-1, with 7 bases aligning to TRBD1. Trimming at V came to 3 bases and at J to 5 bases, leaving 6 bases not matched to a gene. The germline V gene has CDR1 MRHNA and CDR2 SNTAGT. The CDR3 is 14 residues long.

V is TRBV5-1 and J is TRBJ2-7; tentatively, D is TRBD2 (6 bases). CDR3 length: 12 residues. CDR1 is SGHRS, CDR2 YFSETQ, per germline. Trimming removed 5 bases from V and 5 bases from J, with 11 bases in between. The CDR3 bases are TGCGCCAGCAGTCGGGGGACCGACGAGCAGTACTTC. This codes for CASSRGTDEQYF.

V usage is TRBV5-1 and J usage is TRBJ1-1; D uncertain. Germline loops: CDR1 SGHRS, CDR2 YFSETQ. There are 14 residues in the CDR3. The ends were cut back, 2 bases at V and 4 bases at J, with 12 bases in the middle. CDR3 residues: CASSFDGIRTEAFF. The CDR3 nucleotides read TGCGCCAGCAGCTTTGATGGGATTCGCACTGAAGCTTTCTTT. Based on the CDR3 plus reference TRBV5-1 and TRBJ1-1, the full variable domain is KAGVTQTPRYLIKTRGQQVTLSCSPISGHRSVSWYQQTPGQGLQFLFEYFSETQRNKGNFPGRFSGRQFSNSRSEMNVSTLELGDSALYLCASSFDGIRTEAFFGQGTRLTVV.

In its sample, this clone was seen a few times. This chain joins TRBV28 and TRBJ2-3; no firm D call. V lost 3 bases to trimming and J lost 7 bases, with 14 bases between them. Germline assignment: CDR1 MDHEN and CDR2 SYDVKM. The CDR3 has 14 amino acids. CDR3 DNA sequence: TGTGCCAGCAGTTTGCGATCCAGAGTGCATACGCAGTATTTT. Protein product: CASSLRSRVHTQYF. Based on the CDR3 plus reference TRBV28 and TRBJ2-3, the full variable domain is DVKVTQSSRYLVKRTGEKVFLECVQDMDHENMFWYRQDPGLGLRLIYFSYDVKMKEKGDIPEGYSVSREKKERFSLILESASTNQTSMYLCASSLRSRVHTQYFGPGTRLTVL.

The chain recombines TRBV29-1 with TRBJ1-1; the D is unclear. The CDR3 runs to 13 residues. Trimming removed 4 bases from V and 0 bases from J, with 9 bases in between. Germline CDR1 reads SQVTM; CDR2 reads ANQGSEA. CDR3 amino acids: CSVGSYMNTEAFF. In DNA form, the CDR3 reads TGCAGCGTTGGCAGCTACATGAACACTGAAGCTTTCTTT.

V and J are TRBV6-5 and TRBJ1-1; maybe TRBD1 (5 bases). Germline values: CDR1 MNHEY, CDR2 SVGAGI. This CDR3 comprises 11 residues. V was pared by 6 bases and J by 8 bases, with 10 bases between. The CDR3 spells CASRRGREAFF. CDR3 bases: TGTGCCAGCAGGAGGGGACGGGAAGCTTTCTTT.

This clone was seen a single time. The V and J genes are TRBV9 and TRBJ2-3, with TRBD1 as a possible D gene (5 bases). Germline V CDR1 and CDR2: SGDLS, YYNGEE. The V and J ends lost 3 bases and 1 base respectively, with 15 bases between them. The CDR3 is made up of 16 amino acids. In nucleotides, the CDR3 is TGTGCCAGCAGCGACGAGCAGGGTTGGGGCACAGATACGCAGTATTTT. This translates into CASSDEQGWGTDTQYF.

The CDR3 coding sequence is TGCAGTGCCAGTGGGACCACCGGGGAGCTGTTTTTT. Translation: CSASGTTGELFF. V gene TRBV20-1 combines with J gene TRBJ2-2, with D perhaps TRBD1 or TRBD2 (5 bases each). The germline V and J ends were trimmed by 6 bases and 4 bases, with 9 bases remaining between them. Germline V gene sequence: CDR1 DFQATT, CDR2 SNEGSKA (reference sequence). The CDR3 has 12 residues.

The J gene is TRBJ2-5, the V gene TRBV7-9, with 12 bases identical to TRBD1. Germline V gives CDR1 SEHNR, CDR2 FQNEAQ (reference sequence). CDR3 length: 15 residues. V gave up 6 bases and J gave up 6 bases; unmatched junction bases: 8. This CDR3 is CASSPRDRGRKTQYF. CDR3 coding DNA: TGTGCCAGCAGTCCCCGGGACAGGGGGCGAAAGACCCAGTACTTC.

This clone appeared a few times. The rearrangement uses TRBV15 and TRBJ1-5; 12 bases align to TRBD1. Germline V CDR1 and CDR2: LNHNV, YYDKDF (reference sequence). CDR3 size: 16 residues. With 1 base clipped from V and 4 bases from J, the junction kept 2 bases outside the gene matches. CDR3 coding DNA: TGTGCCACCAGCAGAGGGGACAGGGGGCCAAATCAGCCCCAGCATTTT. This gives the protein CATSRGDRGPNQPQHF.

V and J are TRBV27 and TRBJ2-2; D may be TRBD1 (6 bases). CDR3 length: 14 residues. Trimming removed 6 bases from V and 1 base from J, with 9 bases in between. Germline CDR1 MNHEY, CDR2 SMNVEV (reference sequence). CDR3 in amino acids: CASRKGQNTGELFF. CDR3 in DNA: TGTGCCAGCAGAAAGGGACAGAACACCGGGGAGCTGTTTTTT.

J is TRBJ1-2 and V is TRBV5-6; no definite D call. The CDR3 has 14 residues. V lost 5 bases to trimming and J lost 1 base, with 12 bases between them. CDR1 and CDR2 (germline): SGHDT, YYEEEE. DNA of the CDR3: TGTGCCAGCAGTGCGGGAGAAGTTAACTATGGCTACACCTTC. It codes for CASSAGEVNYGYTF.

This sequence joins TRBV3-1 (or the pseudogene TRBV3-2) and TRBJ1-1; 7 positions match TRBD1. The trim removed 4 bases at V and 0 bases at J, leaving 5 bases unmatched. Germline V lookup: CDR1 LGHDT, CDR2 YNNKEL (reference sequence). The CDR3 covers 15 residues. The CDR3 spells CASSPPGQMNTEAFF. In DNA form, the CDR3 reads TGTGCCAGCAGCCCCCCGGGACAGATGAACACTGAAGCTTTCTTT.

The chain couples TRBV5-1 to TRBJ2-7; 7 nucleotides line up with TRBD1. The CDR3 extends over 14 amino acids. Germline values: CDR1 SGHRS, CDR2 YFSETQ. V dropped 2 bases and J dropped 6; count of bases not matched to a gene: 8. The CDR3: CASSFDRDTGEQYF. The CDR3 DNA sequence: TGCGCCAGCAGCTTTGACAGGGACACAGGCGAGCAGTACTTC.

The J gene is TRBJ2-3, the V gene TRBV11-2; D might be TRBD2 (6 bases). The V end lost 1 base, the J end lost 1 base, and 12 bases lay between the germline ends. This CDR3 contains 16 residues. The germline CDR1 and CDR2 sequences are SGHAT and FQNNGV. Here the CDR3 DNA reads TGTGCCAGCAGCTTAGTCGGTGGGGAGGGCACAGATACGCAGTATTTT. It yields the protein CASSLVGGEGTDTQYF. The whole variable domain, remainder taken from reference TRBV11-2 and TRBJ2-3, is EAGVAQSPRYKIIEKRQSVAFWCNPISGHATLYWYQQILGQGPKLLIQFQNNGVVDDSQLPKDRFSAERLKGVDSTLKIQPAKLEDSAVYLCASSLVGGEGTDTQYFGPGTRLTVL.